Sequencing of this TCR beta chain was carried out in a study of T cells in Graves' hyperthyroidism and ophthalmopathy (dated 2019 in TCRdb). A note on the overall study: Peripheral blood was sampled at the time of initial diagnosis, prior to any treatment. TCR V-J signatures able to tell the groups apart were searched for in a discovery cohort of approximately 95 patients, of whom around 42 had Graves' ophthalmopathy and under 65 had stable Graves' hyperthyroidism. Prospective prediction of ophthalmopathy was tested in an independent validation cohort consisting of roughly 19 hyperthyroidism patients and approximately 16 patients who later progressed to ophthalmopathy. The approximately 100 discovery patients were randomly divided into training and test sets at a 7:3 ratio. In addition, the study compared T-cell repertoires in thyroid tissue and in blood from about 6 Graves' hyperthyroidism patients. After sampling, hyperthyroidism patients received methimazole starting at 30 mg daily, and ophthalmopathy patients received high-dose intravenous methylprednisolone. The paper describes TCR Vbeta CDR3 sequencing of about 140 peripheral blood samples, made up of some 40 ophthalmopathy patients, some 76 hyperthyroidism patients and some 17 progressor patients. Here is what the overall study found, with its caveats: In cross-validation, a model built on a 13 V-J signature told ophthalmopathy apart from stable hyperthyroidism with approximately 90% sensitivity and roughly 83% specificity, and in testing the same model reached 80%/75%. Blood samples also contained most of the expanded thyroid clonotypes (frequency above 0.001), which suggests that blood repertoires may reflect thyroid immune responses. In validation, the model predicted progression to ophthalmopathy with over 60% sensitivity and approximately 78% specificity, a median of 6.5 months before onset. No statistical method was used to set the sample size in advance, and investigators knew the group allocation.

The TCR beta CDR3 regions were amplified from the RNA transcripts. For the first round of RT-PCR on the TCR CDR3, the HTBI primer set was used together with the Qiagen OneStep RT-PCR kit. Libraries were constructed in a second round of multiplex PCR, after which size selection and purification were carried out. Libraries were sequenced paired-end with 100 bp reads on an Illumina HiSeq2000. As for how the authors treated the data: SOAPnuke was used to process the raw data, with reads discarded if the reads contained adapters or uncalled bases, had a mean Phred below 15, or lacked an exact constant-primer or identifier match. COPE v1.2.5 was used to merge high-quality paired reads, and clonotypes were defined as unique nucleotide sequences. MiTCR v1.1 was used to align the clonotypes against IMGT TRBV, TRBD and TRBJ reference segments. Only V-J combinations with frequency above 0.0001, covering 99% to 99.2% of repertoires, were analysed. A TCS score was defined as the ratio of F50 (clonal expansion) to E x V (chaos), with BLOSUM62-based TCRdist applied between CDR3 peptides within each V-J. Welch's t-statistics and random forest reduced 450 to 600 V-J features to roughly 13, which were used in a naive Bayes classifier (R e1071). TCRdb trimmed the raw reads at Q25, called clones with MiXCR and kept productive beta chains. Under each unique CDR3 protein, matching rows form one entry showing the most common genes and DNA. Here the V and J calls rest on TCRdb's processing, not on the authors' analysis. The sample data list fewer than 900,000 distinct CDR3 sequences, and 16% of these were observed just once. The biggest ten clones account for about 8.4% of the sample.

Ten or more counts support this clonotype. This clone's antigen is unknown. Within one base of it there is no much larger clone, and no base qualities were kept. The CDR3 measures 15 amino acids from cysteine to phenylalanine. Just the 45-base CDR3 DNA is kept, in frame starting at base 1. CDR1 and CDR2 were assigned from the germline V gene as MDHEN and SYDVKM. V is clipped by 5 bases and J by 0 bases, and the sequence between their germline boundaries is 14 bases long. A patient counted as having stable Graves' hyperthyroidism if no progression to ophthalmopathy occurred over 18 months of follow-up. Hyperthyroidism patients were newly diagnosed, had a disease duration of under 2 months, and were aged 18 to 65 years. Any patient with an uncontrolled infection, another autoimmune disease, pregnancy or lactation was excluded. Diagnoses were established on the basis of clinical symptoms, serum thyroxine and TRAb, thyroid ultrasound, and orbital computed tomography. PBMCs were isolated from 10 ml of fresh peripheral blood by Ficoll-Paque density gradient centrifugation. Trizol reagent was used to extract total RNA, and RNA quality was then checked on an Agilent 2100 Bioanalyzer.

The sequence derives from a man between 18 and 29 years old with Graves' hyperthyroidism. Sequencing was performed on blood. The V gene is TRBV28 and the J gene is TRBJ2-7, with the D gene possibly TRBD1 or TRBD2, each one fitting 5 bases. The DNA sequence reads TGTGCCAGCAGTCTCCCGGGGACCCTCTCCTACGAGCAGTACTTC. The translation is CASSLPGTLSYEQYF.